This T cell receptor (beta chain) was found in a study of cytomegalovirus exposure and HLA in healthy donors. A multiplex PCR was run with 60 Vbeta primers and 13 Jbeta primers. Sequencing used immunoSEQ multiplex PCR; TCRdb keeps in-frame clones, though not all of them. The profile covers under 150,000 clones, with around three quarters appearing a single time and 4% to 5.5% taken by the ten largest. CDR1 is MNHEY, CDR2 SVGAGI, per germline. The CDR3 has 12 residues. Trimming left V 6 bases short and J 3 bases short, with 8 bases between. The receptor was derived from a man under 40 in good health and CMV-seropositive. V and J are TRBV6-5 and TRBJ1-1; D is unresolved. Sequencing was performed on PBMCs. CDR3 amino acids: CASSRGYTEAFF. DNA of the CDR3: TGTGCCAGCAGCCGAGGGTACACTGAAGCTTTCTTT.